A single sample gave rise to the 17 T cell receptor beta chains below, sequenced in a study of cytomegalovirus exposure and HLA in healthy donors. Primers for the PCR totalled 60 Vbeta and 13 Jbeta. TCRdb's copy holds only in-frame clones and misses some; the assay was immunoSEQ multiplex PCR. The data show some 100,000 clones, roughly 77% seen once. The sample was PBMCs. These receptors originate from a woman aged 45-60 years in good health and CMV-seropositive.

The rearrangement uses TRBV5-1 and TRBJ2-7, with 9 bases aligning to TRBD1. J gave up 6 bases and V 0 bases, and 4 bases lay outside the gene matches. This CDR3 spans 14 amino acids. The V gene's germline CDR1 is SGHRS and CDR2 YFSETQ. DNA for the CDR3: TGCGCCAGCAGCTTGGACAGGGGGCGCCGCGAGCAGTACTTC. This translates into CASSLDRGRREQYF.

The chain has TRBV11-2 and TRBJ2-3; D is unclear. The V gene lost 5 bases and the J gene lost 4 bases, with 10 bases spanning the gap. Per the germline V gene, CDR1 is SGHAT and CDR2 is FQNNGV. This CDR3 has 13 amino acids. This CDR3 is CASSQTLPDTQYF. The CDR3 region has the DNA TGTGCCAGCAGCCAGACTCTACCAGATACGCAGTATTTT. The full variable domain, in which reference TRBV11-2 and TRBJ2-3 provide the parts outside the CDR3, is EAGVAQSPRYKIIEKRQSVAFWCNPISGHATLYWYQQILGQGPKLLIQFQNNGVVDDSQLPKDRFSAERLKGVDSTLKIQPAKLEDSAVYLCASSQTLPDTQYFGPGTRLTVL.

The CDR3 loop reads CASSSRLAGYNEQFF. CDR3 coding DNA: TGTGCCAGCAGCTCCCGGCTAGCGGGGTACAATGAGCAGTTCTTC. This sequence joins TRBV7-3 and TRBJ2-1; 9 bases line up with TRBD2. The germline CDR1 and CDR2 sequences are SGHTA and FQGTGA. The CDR3 loop spans 15 amino acids. The V segment lost 4 bases and the J segment 4 bases; nucleotides outside the gene matches: 5.

The chain is built from TRBV10-3 and TRBJ2-7, with TRBD2 as a possible D gene (5 bases). The germline V and J ends were trimmed by 5 bases and 2 bases, with 19 bases remaining between them. The CDR3 loop spans 16 amino acids. The germline V gene encodes CDR1 ENHRY and CDR2 SYGVKD. The CDR3 loop reads CAISSRERRPAYEQYF. CDR3 DNA: TGTGCCATCAGTTCGAGGGAGCGGAGGCCGGCCTACGAGCAGTACTTC.

With respect to this clone: Other nucleotide sequences from this sample produce the same CDR3. The rearrangement joins TRBV5-6 to TRBJ1-2; maybe TRBD1 (6 bases). The germline V gene has CDR1 SGHDT and CDR2 YYEEEE. V lost 4 bases, J lost 2 bases, and 9 bases lay in between. The CDR3 extends over 13 amino acids. Here the CDR3 reads CASSPTGNYGYTF. CDR3 coding DNA: TGTGCCAGCAGCCCGACAGGCAACTATGGCTACACCTTC.

This chain links TRBV27 with TRBJ2-7; TRBD2 matches 12 bases. This CDR3 contains 14 residues. Germline CDR1 reads MNHEY; CDR2 reads SMNVEV (reference sequence). V shed 6 bases and J 10 bases; nucleotides not matched to a gene: 10. CDR3 residues: CASSRLAGDAEQYF. CDR3 coding DNA: TGTGCCAGCAGCCGACTAGCGGGGGATGCCGAACAGTACTTC.

The chain is built from TRBV10-3 and TRBJ1-5, with TRBD1 matching over 9 bases. With V trimmed by 2 bases and J by 6 bases, 11 bases remained unmatched. CDR3 length equals 17 residues. CDR1 ENHRY and CDR2 SYGVKD come from the germline V gene. CDR3 sequence: CAISEGQGSLKVQPQHF. In DNA form, the CDR3 reads TGTGCCATCAGTGAGGGACAGGGGTCGTTAAAGGTTCAGCCCCAGCATTTT.

The chain uses TRBV6-1 and TRBJ2-7; D may be TRBD2 (6 bases). CDR1 and CDR2 from the germline V gene are MNHNS and SASEGT. The CDR3 spans 13 residues. V was trimmed by 6 bases and J by 6 bases, leaving 15 bases between them. The CDR3 nucleotides read TGTGCCAGCAGGGACTACCCAAGATCCGAGCAGTACTTC. Residues: CASRDYPRSEQYF.

This chain connects TRBV29-1 to TRBJ2-5; maybe TRBD1 (6 bases). This CDR3 spans 12 amino acids. The germline V gene encodes CDR1 SQVTM and CDR2 ANQGSEA. The germline V and J ends were trimmed by 2 bases and 2 bases, with 6 bases remaining between them. The CDR3 here is CSVEQGQETQYF. The DNA of the CDR3 is TGCAGCGTTGAACAGGGGCAAGAGACCCAGTACTTC.

This chain links TRBV18 with TRBJ2-2; 7 nucleotides line up with TRBD2. V lost 5 bases and J lost 5; bases outside the gene matches: 8. Germline CDR1 is KGHSH and CDR2 is LQKENI. The CDR3 consists of 15 residues. CDR3 loop: CASSSTSPTTGELFF. In nucleotides, the CDR3 is TGTGCCAGCTCATCGACTAGCCCTACAACCGGGGAGCTGTTTTTT.

The chain recombines TRBV14 with TRBJ1-2, with D hard to call. The V gene lost 4 bases and the J gene lost 13 bases, with 22 bases spanning the gap. Germline-derived CDR1 and CDR2 are SGHDN and FVKESK. The CDR3 covers 14 residues. The CDR3 DNA reads TGTGCCAGCAGCCCCATGTTATACACTCAGCGGGTCACCTTC. Translation: CASSPMLYTQRVTF.

The rearrangement uses TRBV15 and TRBJ2-7; 7 positions agree with TRBD2. CDR3 length: 16 amino acids. The germline CDR1 and CDR2 sequences are LNHNV and YYDKDF (reference sequence). J lost 3 bases, V lost 0 bases, and 8 bases had no gene match. The DNA for the CDR3 is TGTGCCACCAGCAGAGATCACCGGGGAGGGCTCTACGAGCAGTACTTC. Translated, it gives CATSRDHRGGLYEQYF.

This chain uses TRBV5-1 with TRBJ1-2; D is undetermined. CDR3 length: 15 residues. CDR1 and CDR2 from the germline V gene are SGHRS and YFSETQ. Trimming shortened V by 0 bases and J by 4 bases, and 13 bases separated the two germline ends. CDR3 residues: CASSLEVAASYGYTF. CDR3 bases: TGCGCCAGCAGCTTGGAGGTAGCCGCCTCCTATGGCTACACCTTC.

The chain joins TRBV27 to TRBJ1-5; D unresolved. Germline V gene lookup returns CDR1 MNHEY and CDR2 SMNVEV (reference sequence). CDR3 length: 13 residues. Trimming removed 5 bases from V and 7 bases from J, with 12 bases in between. CDR3 sequence reads: CASSPDWAQPQHF. CDR3 bases: TGTGCCAGCAGTCCCGATTGGGCGCAGCCCCAGCATTTT.

Concerning this clone: Other DNA sequences within the sample encode an identical CDR3. The V and J genes are TRBV27 and TRBJ1-4, with a weak D call TRBD1 (5 bases). The CDR3 contains 15 residues. V dropped 3 bases and J dropped 3 bases, with 11 bases sitting between them. The germline V gene has CDR1 MNHEY and CDR2 SMNVEV (reference sequence). The CDR3, as DNA: TGTGCCAGCAGTTTTCAGGGTGCGGCTAATGAAAAACTGTTTTTT. Residues: CASSFQGAANEKLFF.

This chain uses TRBV9 with TRBJ2-7, with 7 bases matching TRBD1. V trimming: 0 bases; J trimming: 1 base; junction bases outside the gene matches: 7. Germline V gene data show CDR1 as SGDLS and CDR2 as YYNGEE. The CDR3 runs 16 residues. The CDR3 coding sequence is TGTGCCAGCAGCGTAGATCCGGGACAGAATTCCTACGAGCAGTACTTC. It codes for CASSVDPGQNSYEQYF.

The CDR3 is CASSSTVRQPQHF. In DNA, the CDR3 is TGTGCCAGCAGTTCAACAGTCAGACAGCCCCAGCATTTT. The chain combines TRBV6-1 with TRBJ1-5; no clear D gene. The germline gives CDR1 MNHNS, CDR2 SASEGT. V gave up 5 bases and J gave up 7 bases, with 12 bases separating them. This CDR3 comprises 13 residues.